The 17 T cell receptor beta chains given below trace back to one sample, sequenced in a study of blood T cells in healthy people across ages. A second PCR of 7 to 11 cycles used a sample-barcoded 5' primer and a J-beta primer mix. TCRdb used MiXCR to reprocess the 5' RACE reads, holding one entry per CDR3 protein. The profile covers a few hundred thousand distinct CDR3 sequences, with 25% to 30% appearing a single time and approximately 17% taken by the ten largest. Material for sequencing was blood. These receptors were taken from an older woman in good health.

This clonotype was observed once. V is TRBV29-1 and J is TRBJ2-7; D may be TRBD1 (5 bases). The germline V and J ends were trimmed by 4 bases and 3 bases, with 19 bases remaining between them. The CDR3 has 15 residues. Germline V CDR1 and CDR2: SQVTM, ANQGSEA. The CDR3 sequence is CSVGGGIGLIYEQYF. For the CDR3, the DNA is TGCAGCGTTGGGGGCGGCATCGGCTTGATCTACGAGCAGTACTTC.

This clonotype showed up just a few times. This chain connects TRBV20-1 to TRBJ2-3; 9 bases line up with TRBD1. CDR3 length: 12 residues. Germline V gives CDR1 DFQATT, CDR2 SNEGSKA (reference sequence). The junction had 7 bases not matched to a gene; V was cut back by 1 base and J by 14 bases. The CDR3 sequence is CSARGQGEYLYF. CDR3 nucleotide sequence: TGCAGTGCTAGAGGACAGGGGGAATATCTGTATTTT.

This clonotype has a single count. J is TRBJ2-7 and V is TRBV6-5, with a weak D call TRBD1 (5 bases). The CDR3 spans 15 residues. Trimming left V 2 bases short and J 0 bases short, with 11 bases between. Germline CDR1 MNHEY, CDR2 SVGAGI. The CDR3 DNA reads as TGTGCCAGCAGTTACGGGGCAGGGCTCTCCTACGAGCAGTACTTC. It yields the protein CASSYGAGLSYEQYF.

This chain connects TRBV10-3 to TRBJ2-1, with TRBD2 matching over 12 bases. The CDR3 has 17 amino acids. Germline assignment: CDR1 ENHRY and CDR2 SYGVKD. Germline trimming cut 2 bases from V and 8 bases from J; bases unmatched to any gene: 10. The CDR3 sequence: CAISEGSSGGAFYEQFF. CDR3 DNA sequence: TGTGCCATCAGTGAGGGGTCTAGCGGGGGGGCCTTCTATGAGCAGTTCTTC.

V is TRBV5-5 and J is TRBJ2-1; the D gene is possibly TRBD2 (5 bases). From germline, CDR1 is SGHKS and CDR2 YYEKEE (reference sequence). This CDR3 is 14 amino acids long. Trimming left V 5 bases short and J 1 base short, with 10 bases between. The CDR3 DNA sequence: TGTGCCAGCAGTACTAGAGAATCCTACAATGAGCAGTTCTTC. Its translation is CASSTRESYNEQFF.

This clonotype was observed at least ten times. CDR3 residues: CSAPNRARGKLTNYGYTF. The CDR3 nucleotides are TGCAGTGCTCCAAACCGGGCCCGGGGTAAACTAACGAACTATGGCTACACCTTC. This sequence joins TRBV20-1 and TRBJ1-2; D not certain. V lost 5 bases, J lost 2 bases, and 27 bases lay in between. Germline assignment: CDR1 DFQATT and CDR2 SNEGSKA (reference sequence). The length of the CDR3 is 18 residues.

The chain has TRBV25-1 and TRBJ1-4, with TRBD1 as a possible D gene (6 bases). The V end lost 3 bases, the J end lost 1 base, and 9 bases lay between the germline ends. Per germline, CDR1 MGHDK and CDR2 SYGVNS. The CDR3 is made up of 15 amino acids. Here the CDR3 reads CASSEARGTNEKLFF. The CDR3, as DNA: TGTGCCAGCAGTGAGGCCAGGGGAACTAATGAAAAACTGTTTTTT.

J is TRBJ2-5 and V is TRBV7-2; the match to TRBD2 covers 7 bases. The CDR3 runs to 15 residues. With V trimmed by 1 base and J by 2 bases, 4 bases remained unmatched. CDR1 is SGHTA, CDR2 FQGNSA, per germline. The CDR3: CASSLVWGGQETQYF. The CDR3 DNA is TGTGCCAGCAGCTTAGTTTGGGGGGGACAAGAGACCCAGTACTTC.

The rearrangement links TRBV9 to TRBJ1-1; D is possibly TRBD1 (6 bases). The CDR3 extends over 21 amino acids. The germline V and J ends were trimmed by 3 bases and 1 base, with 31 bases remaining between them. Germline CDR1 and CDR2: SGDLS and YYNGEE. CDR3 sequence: CASSAQYRFIVAGAPNTEAFF. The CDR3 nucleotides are TGTGCCAGCAGCGCCCAGTATAGGTTTATAGTGGCAGGGGCGCCGAACACTGAAGCTTTCTTT.

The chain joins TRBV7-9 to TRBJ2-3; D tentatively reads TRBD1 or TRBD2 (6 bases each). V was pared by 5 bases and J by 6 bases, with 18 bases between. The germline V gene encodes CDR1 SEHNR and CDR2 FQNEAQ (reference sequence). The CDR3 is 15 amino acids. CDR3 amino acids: CASSPGGSHRDTQYF. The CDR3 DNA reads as TGTGCCAGCAGCCCCGGGGGCTCCCACCGGGATACGCAGTATTTT.

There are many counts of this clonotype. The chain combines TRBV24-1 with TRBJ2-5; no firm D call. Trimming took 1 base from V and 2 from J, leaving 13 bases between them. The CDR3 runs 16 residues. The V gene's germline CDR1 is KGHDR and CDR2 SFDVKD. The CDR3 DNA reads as TGTGCCACCAGTGATTTTACGCGGAGTAGACAAGAGACCCAGTACTTC. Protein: CATSDFTRSRQETQYF.

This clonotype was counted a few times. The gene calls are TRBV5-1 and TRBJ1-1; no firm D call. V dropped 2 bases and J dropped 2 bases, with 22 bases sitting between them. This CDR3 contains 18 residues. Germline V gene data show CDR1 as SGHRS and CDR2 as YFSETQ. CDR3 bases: TGCGCCAGCAGCTTTTACCCGGGCCTCGCCCCCAGAAACACTGAAGCTTTCTTT. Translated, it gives CASSFYPGLAPRNTEAFF.

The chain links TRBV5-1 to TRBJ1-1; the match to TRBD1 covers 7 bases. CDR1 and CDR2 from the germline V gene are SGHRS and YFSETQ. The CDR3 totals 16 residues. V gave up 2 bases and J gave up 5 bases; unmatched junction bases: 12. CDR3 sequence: CASSFGRGAVDTEAFF. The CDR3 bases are TGCGCCAGCAGCTTCGGCAGGGGGGCTGTGGATACTGAAGCTTTCTTT.

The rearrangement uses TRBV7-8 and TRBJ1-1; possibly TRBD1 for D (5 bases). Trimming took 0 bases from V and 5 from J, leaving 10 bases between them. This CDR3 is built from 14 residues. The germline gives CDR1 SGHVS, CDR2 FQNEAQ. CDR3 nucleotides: TGTGCCAGCAGCTTAGCGGGCAGGGTTACTGAAGCTTTCTTT. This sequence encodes CASSLAGRVTEAFF.

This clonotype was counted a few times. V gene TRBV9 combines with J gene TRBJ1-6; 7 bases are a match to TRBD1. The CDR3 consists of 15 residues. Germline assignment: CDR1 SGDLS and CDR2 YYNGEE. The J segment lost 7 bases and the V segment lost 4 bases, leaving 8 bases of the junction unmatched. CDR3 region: CASSLGGTVNSPLHF. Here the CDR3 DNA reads TGTGCCAGCAGCCTTGGCGGGACAGTAAATTCACCCCTCCACTTT.

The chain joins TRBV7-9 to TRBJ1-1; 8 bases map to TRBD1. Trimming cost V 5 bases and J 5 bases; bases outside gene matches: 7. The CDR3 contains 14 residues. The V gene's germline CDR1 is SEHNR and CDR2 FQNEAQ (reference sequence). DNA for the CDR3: TGTGCCAGCAGCGACAGGGGATGGGAGACTGAAGCTTTCTTT. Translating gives CASSDRGWETEAFF.

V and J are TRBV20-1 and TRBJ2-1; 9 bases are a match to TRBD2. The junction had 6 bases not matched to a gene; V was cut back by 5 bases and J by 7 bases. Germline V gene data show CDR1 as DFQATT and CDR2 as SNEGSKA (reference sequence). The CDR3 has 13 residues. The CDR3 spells CSAGAGGWNEQFF. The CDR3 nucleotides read TGCAGTGCTGGAGCGGGGGGATGGAATGAGCAGTTCTTC.